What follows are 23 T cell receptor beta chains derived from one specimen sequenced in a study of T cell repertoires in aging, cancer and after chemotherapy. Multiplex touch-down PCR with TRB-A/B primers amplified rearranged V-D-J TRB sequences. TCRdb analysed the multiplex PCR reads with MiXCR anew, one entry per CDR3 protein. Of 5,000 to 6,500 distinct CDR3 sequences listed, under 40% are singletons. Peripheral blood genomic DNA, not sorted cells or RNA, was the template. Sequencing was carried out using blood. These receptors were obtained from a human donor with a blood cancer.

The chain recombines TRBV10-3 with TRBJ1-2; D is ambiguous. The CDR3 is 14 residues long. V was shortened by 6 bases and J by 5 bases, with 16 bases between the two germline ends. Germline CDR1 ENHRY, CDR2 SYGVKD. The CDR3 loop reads CAIRASTGDYGYTF. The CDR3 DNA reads TGTGCCATCAGAGCCTCCACGGGAGATTATGGCTACACCTTC.

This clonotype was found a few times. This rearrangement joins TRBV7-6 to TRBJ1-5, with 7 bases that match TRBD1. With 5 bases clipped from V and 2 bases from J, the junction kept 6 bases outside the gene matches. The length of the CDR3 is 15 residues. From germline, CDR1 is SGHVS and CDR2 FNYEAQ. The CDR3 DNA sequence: TGTGCCAGCAGCCTAACAGGGGATGGCAATCAGCCCCAGCATTTT. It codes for CASSLTGDGNQPQHF.

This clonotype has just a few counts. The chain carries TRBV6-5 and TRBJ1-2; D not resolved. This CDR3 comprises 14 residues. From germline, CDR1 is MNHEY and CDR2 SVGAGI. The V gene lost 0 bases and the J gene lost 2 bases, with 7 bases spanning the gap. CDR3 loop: CASSYSIRNYGYTF. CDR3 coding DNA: TGTGCCAGCAGTTACTCGATCAGAAACTATGGCTACACCTTC.

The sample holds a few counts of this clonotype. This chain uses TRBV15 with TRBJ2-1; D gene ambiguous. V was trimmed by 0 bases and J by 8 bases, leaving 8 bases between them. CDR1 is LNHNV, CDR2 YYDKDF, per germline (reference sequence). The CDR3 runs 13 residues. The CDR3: CATSRDWVDEQFF. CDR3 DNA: TGTGCCACCAGCAGAGATTGGGTAGATGAGCAGTTCTTC.

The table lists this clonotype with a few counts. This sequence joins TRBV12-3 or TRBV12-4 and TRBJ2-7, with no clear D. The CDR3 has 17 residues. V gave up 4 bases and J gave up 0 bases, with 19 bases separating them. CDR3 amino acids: CASSSRSSVTYSYEQYF. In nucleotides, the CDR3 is TGTGCCAGCAGTTCCCGTTCGTCCGTCACCTACTCCTACGAGCAGTACTTC.

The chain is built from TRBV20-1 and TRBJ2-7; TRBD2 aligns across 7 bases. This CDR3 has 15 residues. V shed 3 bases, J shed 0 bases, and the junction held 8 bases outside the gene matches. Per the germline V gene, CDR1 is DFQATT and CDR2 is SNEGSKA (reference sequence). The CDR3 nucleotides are TGCAGTGCTAGTGAACCGCGGGGGAGCTCCTACGAGCAGTACTTC. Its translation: CSASEPRGSSYEQYF.

CDR3 in amino acids: CASSPEGTSGTGELFF. The DNA of the CDR3 is TGTGCCAGCAGCCCAGAAGGGACTAGCGGCACCGGGGAGCTGTTTTTT. The chain has TRBV7-6 and TRBJ2-2, with TRBD2 matching 11 bases. CDR3 size: 16 residues. Germline trimming cut 5 bases from V and 4 bases from J; bases unmatched to any gene: 6. Germline-derived CDR1 and CDR2 are SGHVS and FNYEAQ.

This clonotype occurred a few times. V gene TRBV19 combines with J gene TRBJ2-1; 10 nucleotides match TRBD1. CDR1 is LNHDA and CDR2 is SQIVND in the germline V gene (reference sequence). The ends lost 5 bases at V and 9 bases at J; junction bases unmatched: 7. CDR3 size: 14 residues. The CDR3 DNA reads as TGTGCCAGTAGTCGACAGGGGGCAATAGGTGAGCAGTTCTTC. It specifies CASSRQGAIGEQFF.

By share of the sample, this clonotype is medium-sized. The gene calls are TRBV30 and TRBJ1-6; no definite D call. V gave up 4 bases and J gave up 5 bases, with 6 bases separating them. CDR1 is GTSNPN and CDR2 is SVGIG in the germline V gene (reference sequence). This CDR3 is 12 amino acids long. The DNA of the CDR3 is TGTGCCTGGACAGGCAATAATTCACCCCTCCACTTT. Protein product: CAWTGNNSPLHF.

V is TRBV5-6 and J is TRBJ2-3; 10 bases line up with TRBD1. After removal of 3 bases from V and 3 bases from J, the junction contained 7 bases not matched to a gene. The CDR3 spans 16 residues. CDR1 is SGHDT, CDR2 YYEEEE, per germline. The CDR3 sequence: CASSWTTGGRTDTQYF. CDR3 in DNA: TGTGCCAGCAGCTGGACGACAGGGGGCAGGACAGATACGCAGTATTTT.

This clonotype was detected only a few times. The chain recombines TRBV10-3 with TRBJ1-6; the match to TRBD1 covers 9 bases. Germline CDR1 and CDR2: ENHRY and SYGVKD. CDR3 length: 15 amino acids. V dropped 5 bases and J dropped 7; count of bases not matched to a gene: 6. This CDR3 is CAISFGTGKNSPLHF. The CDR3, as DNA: TGTGCCATCAGTTTCGGGACAGGGAAAAATTCACCCCTCCACTTT.

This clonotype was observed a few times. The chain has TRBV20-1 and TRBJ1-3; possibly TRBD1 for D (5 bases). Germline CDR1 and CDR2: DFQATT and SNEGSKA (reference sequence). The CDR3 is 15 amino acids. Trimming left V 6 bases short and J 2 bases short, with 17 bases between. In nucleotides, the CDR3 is TGCAGTGCAGAGCCCGATAAGGGACCTGGAAACACCATATATTTT. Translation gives CSAEPDKGPGNTIYF.

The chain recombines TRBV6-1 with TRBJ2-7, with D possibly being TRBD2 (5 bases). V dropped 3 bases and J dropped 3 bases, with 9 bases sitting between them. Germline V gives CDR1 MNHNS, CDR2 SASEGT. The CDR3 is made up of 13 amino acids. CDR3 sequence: CASSEDEGYEQYF. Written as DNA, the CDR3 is TGTGCCAGCAGTGAGGATGAGGGCTACGAGCAGTACTTC.

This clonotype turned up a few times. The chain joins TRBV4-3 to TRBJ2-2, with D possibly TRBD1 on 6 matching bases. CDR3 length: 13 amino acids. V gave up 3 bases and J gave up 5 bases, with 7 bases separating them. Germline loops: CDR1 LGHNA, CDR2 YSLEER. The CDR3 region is CASSHQGTGELFF. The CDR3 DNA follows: TGCGCCAGCAGCCACCAGGGGACCGGGGAGCTGTTTTTT.

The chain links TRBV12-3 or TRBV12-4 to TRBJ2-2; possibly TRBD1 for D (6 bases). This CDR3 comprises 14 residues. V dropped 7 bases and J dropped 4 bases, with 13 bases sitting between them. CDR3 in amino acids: CASKRGSATGELFF. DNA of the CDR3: TGTGCCAGCAAAAGGGGGTCCGCCACCGGGGAGCTGTTTTTT.

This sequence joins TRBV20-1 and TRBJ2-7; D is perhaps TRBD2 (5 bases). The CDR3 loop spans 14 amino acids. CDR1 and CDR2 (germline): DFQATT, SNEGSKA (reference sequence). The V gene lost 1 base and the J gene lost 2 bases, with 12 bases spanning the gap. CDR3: CSARVGLGAYEQYF. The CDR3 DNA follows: TGCAGTGCTAGAGTAGGACTTGGGGCCTACGAGCAGTACTTC.

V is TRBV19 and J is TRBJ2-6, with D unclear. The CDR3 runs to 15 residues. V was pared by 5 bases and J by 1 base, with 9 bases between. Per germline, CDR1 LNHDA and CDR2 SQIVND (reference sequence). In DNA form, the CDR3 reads TGTGCCAGTAGTCCCTGGGGTTCTGGGGCCAACGTCCTGACTTTC. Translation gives CASSPWGSGANVLTF.

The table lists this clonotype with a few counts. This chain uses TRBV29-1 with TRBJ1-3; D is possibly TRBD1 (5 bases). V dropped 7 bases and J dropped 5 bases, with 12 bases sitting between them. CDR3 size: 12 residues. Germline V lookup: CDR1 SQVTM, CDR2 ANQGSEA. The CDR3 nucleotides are TGCAGCGCTCGGGACGGCCGAAACACCATATATTTT. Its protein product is CSARDGRNTIYF.

The CDR3 DNA sequence: TGTGCCAGCAGCTTGGGGGGCAGGCCCCTGAACACTGAAGCTTTCTTT. Residues: CASSLGGRPLNTEAFF. The rearrangement links TRBV5-4 to TRBJ1-1; possible D gene TRBD1, 5 bases. Germline V CDR1 and CDR2: SGHNT, YYREEE (reference sequence). Trimming left V 0 bases short and J 0 bases short, with 12 bases between. The CDR3 has 16 residues.

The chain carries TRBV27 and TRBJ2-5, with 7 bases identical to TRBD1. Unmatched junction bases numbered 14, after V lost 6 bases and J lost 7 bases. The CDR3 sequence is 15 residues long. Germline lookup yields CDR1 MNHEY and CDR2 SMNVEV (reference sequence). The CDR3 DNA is TGTGCCAGCAGCAGAGACAGGGAAGCTGGGGGGACCCAGTACTTC. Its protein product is CASSRDREAGGTQYF.

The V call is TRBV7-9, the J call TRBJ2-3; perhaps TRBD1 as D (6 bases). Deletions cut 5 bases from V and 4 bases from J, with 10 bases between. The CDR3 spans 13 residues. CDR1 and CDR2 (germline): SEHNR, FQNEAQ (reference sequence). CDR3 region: CASSTGTPDTQYF. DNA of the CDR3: TGTGCCAGCAGCACAGGGACCCCAGATACGCAGTATTTT.

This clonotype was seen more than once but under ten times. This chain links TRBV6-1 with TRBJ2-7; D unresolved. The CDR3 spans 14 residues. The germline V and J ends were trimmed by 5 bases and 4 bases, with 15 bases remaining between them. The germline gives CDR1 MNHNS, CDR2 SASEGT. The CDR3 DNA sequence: TGTGCCAGCAGTCCCGGCCCTGACCGATACGAGCAGTACTTC. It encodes CASSPGPDRYEQYF.

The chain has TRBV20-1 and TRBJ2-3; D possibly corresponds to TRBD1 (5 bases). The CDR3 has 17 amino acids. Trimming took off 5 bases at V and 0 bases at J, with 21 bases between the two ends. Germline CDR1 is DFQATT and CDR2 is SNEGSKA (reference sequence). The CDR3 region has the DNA TGCAGTGCTCGACGAACCTATACAGGCGCTAGCACAGATACGCAGTATTTT. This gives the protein CSARRTYTGASTDTQYF.